This TCR beta chain stems from a study of shared clonotypes between healthy human individuals. Germline V gene data show CDR1 as LNHDA and CDR2 as SQIVND (reference sequence). V dropped 3 bases and J dropped 4 bases, with 15 bases sitting between them. There are 15 residues in the CDR3. Naive-designated CD8 cells lacked CD45RO, were positively enriched for CCR7, and omitted terminally differentiated effector memory CD45RA+ cells. Clones were sequenced by immunoSEQ multiplex PCR, and TCRdb holds only the in-frame ones, with some missing. The data hold about 600,000 clones, with 95% to 96% observed a single time.

The sample consisted of naive CD8+ T cells sorted from blood. The sequence was obtained from a woman aged 25 to 39 in good health. This chain joins TRBV19 and TRBJ1-1, with D perhaps TRBD1 (5 bases). CDR3 loop: CASSINTARGTEAFF. The CDR3, as DNA: TGTGCCAGTAGTATTAATACAGCAAGGGGCACTGAAGCTTTCTTT.